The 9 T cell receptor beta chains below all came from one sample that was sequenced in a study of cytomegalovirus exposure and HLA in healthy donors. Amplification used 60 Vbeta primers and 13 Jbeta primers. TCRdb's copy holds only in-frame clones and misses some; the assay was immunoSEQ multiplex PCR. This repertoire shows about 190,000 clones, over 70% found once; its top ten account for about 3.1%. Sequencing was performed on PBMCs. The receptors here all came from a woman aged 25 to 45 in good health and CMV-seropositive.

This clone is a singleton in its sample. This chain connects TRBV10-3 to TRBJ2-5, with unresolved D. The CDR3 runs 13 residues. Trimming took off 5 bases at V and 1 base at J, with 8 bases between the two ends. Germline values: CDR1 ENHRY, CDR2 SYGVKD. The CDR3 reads CAISRSVQETQYF. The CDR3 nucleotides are TGTGCCATCAGTCGGTCCGTCCAAGAGACCCAGTACTTC.

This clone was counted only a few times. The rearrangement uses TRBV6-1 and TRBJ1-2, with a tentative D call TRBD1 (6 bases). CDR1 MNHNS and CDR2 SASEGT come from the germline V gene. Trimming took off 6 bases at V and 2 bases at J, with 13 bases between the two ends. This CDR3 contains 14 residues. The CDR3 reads CASSLGHRNYGYTF. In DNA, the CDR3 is TGTGCCAGCAGCCTGGGACACAGAAACTATGGCTACACCTTC.

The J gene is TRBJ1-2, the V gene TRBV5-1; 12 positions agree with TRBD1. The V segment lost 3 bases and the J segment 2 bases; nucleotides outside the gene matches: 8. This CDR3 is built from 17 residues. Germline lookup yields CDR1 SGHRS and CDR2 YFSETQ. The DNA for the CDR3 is TGCGCCAGCAGCTCAGGGACAGGGGGCTGGAGGAACTATGGCTACACCTTC. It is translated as CASSSGTGGWRNYGYTF.

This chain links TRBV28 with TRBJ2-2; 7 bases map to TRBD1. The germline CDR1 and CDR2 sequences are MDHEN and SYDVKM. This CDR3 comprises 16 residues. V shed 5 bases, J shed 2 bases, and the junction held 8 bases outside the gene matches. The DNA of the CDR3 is TGTGCCAGCAGTACCCCGGGACAGAGTAACACCGGGGAGCTGTTTTTT. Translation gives CASSTPGQSNTGELFF.

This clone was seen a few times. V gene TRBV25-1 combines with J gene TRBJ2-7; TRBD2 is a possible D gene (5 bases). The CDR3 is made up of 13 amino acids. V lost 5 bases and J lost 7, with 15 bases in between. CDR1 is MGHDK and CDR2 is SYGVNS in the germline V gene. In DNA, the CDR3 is TGTGCCAGCAGTTCTCTTGAGTGGACTGAGCAGTACTTC. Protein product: CASSSLEWTEQYF.

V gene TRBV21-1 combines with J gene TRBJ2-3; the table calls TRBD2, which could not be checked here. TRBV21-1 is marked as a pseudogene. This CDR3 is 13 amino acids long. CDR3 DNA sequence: TGTGCCAGCAGCACTAGATACACAGATACGCAGTATTTT. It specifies CASSTRYTDTQYF.

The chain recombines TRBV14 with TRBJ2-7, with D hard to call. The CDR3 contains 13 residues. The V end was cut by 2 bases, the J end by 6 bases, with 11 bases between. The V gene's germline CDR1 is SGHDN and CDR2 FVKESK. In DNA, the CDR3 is TGTGCCAGCAGCCAACCTAGTAGCCCCGAGCAGTACTTC. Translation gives CASSQPSSPEQYF. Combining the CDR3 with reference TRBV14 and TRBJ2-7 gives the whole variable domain EAGVTQFPSHSVIEKGQTVTLRCDPISGHDNLYWYRRVMGKEIKFLLHFVKESKQDESGMPNNRFLAERTGGTYSTLKVQPAELEDSGVYFCASSQPSSPEQYFGPGTRLTVT.

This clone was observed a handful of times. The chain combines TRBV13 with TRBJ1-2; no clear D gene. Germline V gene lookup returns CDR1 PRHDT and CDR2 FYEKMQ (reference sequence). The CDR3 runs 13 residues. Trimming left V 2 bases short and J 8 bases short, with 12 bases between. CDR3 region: CASSLKGGRGYTF. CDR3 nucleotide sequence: TGTGCCAGCAGCTTAAAAGGCGGGCGGGGCTACACCTTC.

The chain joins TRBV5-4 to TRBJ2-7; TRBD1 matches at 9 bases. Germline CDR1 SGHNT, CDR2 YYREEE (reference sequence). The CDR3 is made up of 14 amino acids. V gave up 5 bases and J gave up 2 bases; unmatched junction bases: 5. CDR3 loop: CASRGGTGPYEQYF. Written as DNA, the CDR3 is TGTGCCAGCAGGGGGGGGACAGGGCCCTACGAGCAGTACTTC.